The rows below give T cell receptor beta chains drawn from one sample of a study of cytomegalovirus exposure and HLA in healthy donors. Produced via immunoSEQ multiplex PCR; TCRdb's table is partial and in-frame only. The sample includes about 140,000 clones, roughly 80% of them seen just once. The sequenced sample consisted of PBMCs. These TCRs come from a man aged 40-55 years in good health and CMV-seronegative. CDR3s include the opening cysteine and the closing phenylalanine or tryptophan. A D gene is named only where the DNA matches it firmly. Part of the rows lack a size; the others show once, few, many or a class for expanded clones.

size | J | D | V | length | DNA | CDR3
NA | TRBJ1-2 | NA | TRBV4-1 | 16 | TGCGCCAGCAGCCAAGACTTTACTCCCCTAGGCTATGGCTACACCTTC | CASSQDFTPLGYGYTF
NA | TRBJ1-2 | TRBD1 | TRBV7-9 | 13 | TGTGCCAGCAGCCACACAGGGGTAGGAGGCTACACCTTC | CASSHTGVGGYTF
NA | TRBJ2-5 | TRBD1 | TRBV11-2 | 18 | TGTGCCAGCAGCTTAGATCCGGGCCTGACAGGGGTTAGCGAGACCCAGTACTTC | CASSLDPGLTGVSETQYF
once | TRBJ2-5 | NA | TRBV5-6 | 15 | TGTGCCAGCAGCTCCGGTTGGGGGGAAGAGGAGACCCAGTACTTC | CASSSGWGEEETQYF
NA | TRBJ1-2 | NA | TRBV7-9 | 13 | TGTGCCAGCAGCCTCGGGGTGGCCTATGGCTACACCTTC | CASSLGVAYGYTF
once | TRBJ1-2 | NA | TRBV5-6 | 8 | TGTGCCAGCAGCTTGTATCCCTTC | CASSLYPF
few | TRBJ2-3 | NA | TRBV11-1 | 12 | TGTGCCAGCAGCGGAGGCACAGATACGCAGTATTTT | CASSGGTDTQYF
NA | TRBJ2-3 | TRBD1 | TRBV7-9 | 15 | TGTGCCAGCAGCCAGCCAGACAGGGCTTCAGATACGCAGTATTTT | CASSQPDRASDTQYF
NA | TRBJ2-2 | TRBD2 | TRBV2 | 18 | TGTGCCAGCAGTGAAGAGGCTAGCGGGAGTTTTAACACCGGGGAGCTGTTTTTT | CASSEEASGSFNTGELFF
once | TRBJ2-7 | NA | TRBV6-5 | 14 | TGTGCCAGCAGTTACCCAGGGGGGTCCTACGAGCAGTACTTC | CASSYPGGSYEQYF
NA | TRBJ2-2 | TRBD2 | TRBV6-6 | 16 | TGTGCCAGCAGTTACTTGACTAGCGGCGACACCGGGGAGCTGTTTTTT | CASSYLTSGDTGELFF
NA | TRBJ2-2 | NA | TRBV7-9 | 15 | TGTGCCAGCAGCTCCCCGGGACATCGCACCGGGGAGCTGTTTTTT | CASSSPGHRTGELFF
NA | TRBJ1-5 | NA | TRBV5-1 | 15 | TGCGCCAGCAGCTTGGATGGCGGGAAAGGACAGCCCCAGCATTTT | CASSLDGGKGQPQHF
NA | TRBJ2-7 | TRBD1 | TRBV15 | 14 | TGTGCCACCAGCAGGGGACAGGGAACGGACGAGCAGTACTTC | CATSRGQGTDEQYF
NA | TRBJ2-7 | TRBD1 | TRBV2 | 17 | TGTGCCAGCAGTGTCCCGGGACAGGGGGTTTTCTCCTACGAGCAGTACTTC | CASSVPGQGVFSYEQYF
NA | TRBJ1-2 | NA | TRBV7-9 | 14 | TGTGCCAGCAGCTTATGGGACACCGACTATGGCTACACCTTC | CASSLWDTDYGYTF
NA | TRBJ2-2 | NA | TRBV5-1 | 14 | TGCGCCAGCAGCACACTACAGGGTTCCGGGGAGCTGTTTTTT | CASSTLQGSGELFF
NA | TRBJ1-5 | TRBD1 | TRBV5-1 | 15 | TGCGCCAGCAGCTCGACAGGGGCGCTCCATCAGCCCCAGCATTTT | CASSSTGALHQPQHF
NA | TRBJ1-4 | TRBD1 | TRBV5-1 | 15 | TGCGCCAGCAGCTTTTCGCCAGGGGGGCCAGAAAAACTGTTTTTT | CASSFSPGGPEKLFF
NA | TRBJ2-7 | TRBD2 | TRBV28 | 15 | TGTGCCAGCAGTCCTACTAGCGGGAGTTTCCACGAGCAGTACTTC | CASSPTSGSFHEQYF
NA | TRBJ2-7 | TRBD2 | TRBV4-1 | 15 | TGCGCCAGCAGCCAAGGTAGCGGGGGCCTCTACGAGCAGTACTTC | CASSQGSGGLYEQYF
NA | TRBJ2-7 | NA | TRBV18 | 16 | TGTGCCAGCTCACCACGAGGTAATGGGGGCGTCGACGAGCAGTACTTC | CASSPRGNGGVDEQYF
few | TRBJ2-3 | NA | TRBV7-3 | 17 | TGTGCCAGCAGCCAATCCGCCCCGGGGAGGGGACAAGATACGCAGTATTTT | CASSQSAPGRGQDTQYF
once | TRBJ1-4 | TRBD1 | TRBV5-1 | 15 | TGCGCCAGCAGCTTGCAGGGGGTGGTTAATGAAAAACTGTTTTTT | CASSLQGVVNEKLFF
NA | TRBJ1-3 | TRBD1 | TRBV5-1 | 14 | TGCGCCAGCAGCCGCAGGGACAGTGGAAACACCATATATTTT | CASSRRDSGNTIYF
NA | TRBJ2-7 | TRBD2 | TRBV7-2 | 17 | TGTGCCAGCAGCTTAGGTCTCGGTAGCGGGGACTTGCGGGAGCAGTACTTC | CASSLGLGSGDLREQYF
NA | TRBJ2-7 | TRBD2 | TRBV6-5 | 14 | TGTGCCAGCAGTTACTCCGGACTAGCCCCCGAGCAGTACTTC | CASSYSGLAPEQYF
once | TRBJ2-2 | NA | TRBV7-3 | 17 | TGTGCCAGCAGCTCGCAACCGGGGGTGACGAACACCGGGGAGCTGTTTTTT | CASSSQPGVTNTGELFF
NA | TRBJ2-1 | TRBD2 | TRBV2 | 15 | TGTGCCAGCAGTCAAGCAAGTAGCGGGGTCAATGAGCAGTTCTTC | CASSQASSGVNEQFF
few | TRBJ2-1 | NA | TRBV7-8 | 15 | TGTGCCAGCAGACAAGCATCGGACAGCTACAATGAGCAGTTCTTC | CASRQASDSYNEQFF
once | TRBJ2-5 | NA | TRBV7-2 | 13 | TGTGCCAGCAGCTACGGGGGACAAGAGACCCAGTACTTC | CASSYGGQETQYF
NA | TRBJ2-3 | TRBD1 | TRBV6-5 | 14 | TGTGCCAGCAGTCAGGGACAGGGGCGTGGTACGCAGTATTTT | CASSQGQGRGTQYF
NA | TRBJ2-1 | NA | TRBV4-3 | 15 | TGCGCCAGCAGCCAAGCGGGTTACTCCTACAATGAGCAGTTCTTC | CASSQAGYSYNEQFF
NA | TRBJ1-2 | TRBD1 | TRBV5-1 | 15 | TGCGCCAGCAGCTTCACCCAGGGGGCGCGGTATGGCTACACCTTC | CASSFTQGARYGYTF
NA | TRBJ1-1 | TRBD1 | TRBV30 | 14 | TGTGCCTGGAGGCACAGGGGGTCGGGCGCTGAAGCTTTCTTT | CAWRHRGSGAEAFF
NA | TRBJ2-7 | TRBD2 | TRBV27 | 14 | TGTGCCAGCAGTTTCACTAGCGGGAGCCACGAGCAGTACTTC | CASSFTSGSHEQYF
once | TRBJ2-5 | NA | TRBV7-3 | 13 | TGTGCCAGCAGCCGGACAGTGAAAGAGACCCAGTACTTC | CASSRTVKETQYF
few | TRBJ1-4 | NA | TRBV5-1 | 13 | TGCGCCAGCAGCTTGGATTTCCTGGAAAAACTGTTTTTT | CASSLDFLEKLFF
NA | TRBJ1-1 | NA | TRBV7-3 | 15 | TGTGCCAGCAGCCCGGGAAGGGGGATGAACACTGAAGCTTTCTTT | CASSPGRGMNTEAFF
NA | TRBJ1-1 | NA | TRBV13 | 14 | TGTGCCAGCAGCCTCCCGGGGTTGTACACTGAAGCTTTCTTT | CASSLPGLYTEAFF
few | TRBJ1-3 | TRBD1 | TRBV7-2 | 16 | TGTGCCAGCAGTCTAGAAGGGACAGACTCTGGAAACACCATATATTTT | CASSLEGTDSGNTIYF
NA | TRBJ2-5 | TRBD2 | TRBV7-3 | 18 | TGTGCCAGCAGTCTCATCCCCGGGACTAGCGGAGCCCAAGAGACCCAGTACTTC | CASSLIPGTSGAQETQYF
NA | TRBJ2-1 | TRBD2 | TRBV29-1 | 15 | TGCAGCGTTGTTGGACTAGCGGGAACATACAATGAGCAGTTCTTC | CSVVGLAGTYNEQFF
NA | TRBJ2-1 | TRBD1 | TRBV28 | 13 | TGTGCCACACGAGGACAGGGTCCCCATGAGCAGTTCTTC | CATRGQGPHEQFF
NA | TRBJ2-5 | TRBD1 | TRBV7-9 | 15 | TGTGCCAGCAGCCCGGGGACAGGGGGCGAGGAGACCCAGTACTTC | CASSPGTGGEETQYF
NA | TRBJ1-2 | TRBD1 | TRBV29-1 | 15 | TGCAGCGTTGGGGCAGGGGGAGCCGTCCTCTATGGCTACACCTTC | CSVGAGGAVLYGYTF
NA | TRBJ2-3 | TRBD1 | TRBV5-4 | 16 | TGTGCCAGCAGCGGCCGGACAGGGGGCTTAACAGATACGCAGTATTTT | CASSGRTGGLTDTQYF
NA | TRBJ2-2 | NA | TRBV7-6 | 15 | TGTGCCAGCAGCACCTATACAGGGTACACCGGGGAGCTGTTTTTT | CASSTYTGYTGELFF
NA | TRBJ1-1 | TRBD1 | TRBV11-2 | 15 | TGTGCCAGCAGCTCCATGACAGGGAAGTCCGCTGAAGCTTTCTTT | CASSSMTGKSAEAFF